Following are 24 T cell receptor beta chains from one sample sequenced in a study of blood T cell repertoires in COVID-19. Libraries were prepared by immunoSEQ multiplex PCR; TCRdb keeps only in-frame clonotypes and omits some of them. The data hold under 350,000 clones, with 85% to 90% observed a single time. The sample comprised peripheral blood. Every receptor here comes from a woman between 25 and 40 years old with COVID-19, enrolled during active disease.

In its sample, this clone was seen many times. The chain uses TRBV10-1 and TRBJ2-3; 10 bases map to TRBD1. CDR3 size: 14 residues. Germline values: CDR1 WNHNN, CDR2 SYGVQD (reference sequence). J was trimmed by 6 bases and V by 3 bases; bases with no gene match: 3. CDR3: CASSDPDRGDTQYF. The CDR3 nucleotides read TGCGCCAGCAGTGATCCGGACAGGGGGGATACGCAGTATTTT.

This rearrangement joins TRBV2 to TRBJ2-2, with 7 bases aligning to TRBD1. V lost 6 bases and J lost 2; bases outside the gene matches: 6. This CDR3 contains 15 residues. CDR1 and CDR2 (germline): SNHLY, FYNNEI. The chain's CDR3 is CASRSQGLNTGELFF. CDR3 DNA: TGTGCCAGCAGATCACAGGGGCTTAACACCGGGGAGCTGTTTTTT.

V is TRBV19 and J is TRBJ1-5; 7 nucleotides agree with TRBD1. The CDR3 is 13 residues long. Unmatched junction bases numbered 3, after V lost 7 bases and J lost 3 bases. Germline CDR1 LNHDA, CDR2 SQIVND (reference sequence). CDR3 loop: CASMGQLNQPQHF. In DNA, the CDR3 is TGTGCCAGTATGGGACAGCTCAATCAGCCCCAGCATTTT.

The chain joins TRBV3-1 (or the pseudogene TRBV3-2) to TRBJ2-2, with TRBD2 identical over 8 bases. The CDR3 extends over 17 amino acids. CDR1 is LGHDT, CDR2 YNNKEL, per germline (reference sequence). V shed 4 bases, J shed 0 bases, and the junction held 7 bases outside the gene matches. Here the CDR3 reads CASSLPKRGPNTGELFF. CDR3 coding DNA: TGTGCCAGCAGCCTACCGAAGCGGGGGCCGAACACCGGGGAGCTGTTTTTT.

The chain combines TRBV18 with TRBJ1-4, with 10 bases that match TRBD1. Germline assignment: CDR1 KGHSH and CDR2 LQKENI. Trimming removed 3 bases from V and 8 bases from J; junction bases left unmatched: 6. The CDR3 has 15 residues. The CDR3 reads CASSPRQGAGEKLFF. For the CDR3, the DNA is TGTGCCAGCTCACCTCGACAGGGGGCGGGAGAAAAACTGTTTTTT.

This clone has only one observation. The chain recombines TRBV4-2 with TRBJ1-1; D might be TRBD1 (6 bases). Between the trimmed V and J ends, which lost 0 bases and 6 bases, there was a span of 8 bases. Germline V gene lookup returns CDR1 LGHNA and CDR2 YNFKEQ. This CDR3 is built from 13 residues. Written as DNA, the CDR3 is TGTGCCAGCAGCCAAGATGAGGGGGCTGAAGCTTTCTTT. Translated, it gives CASSQDEGAEAFF.

This chain uses TRBV6-1 with TRBJ1-2; TRBD1 agrees at 9 bases. There are 14 residues in the CDR3. Per the germline V gene, CDR1 is MNHNS and CDR2 is SASEGT. V lost 2 bases, J lost 8 bases, and 6 bases stayed unmatched. This CDR3 reads CASSEPGQGWGYTF. The CDR3 nucleotides read TGTGCCAGCAGTGAACCCGGACAGGGGTGGGGCTACACCTTC.

The genes are TRBV2 and TRBJ1-2; D not certain. From germline, CDR1 is SNHLY and CDR2 FYNNEI. V was pared by 1 base and J by 1 base, with 10 bases between. The CDR3 has 15 residues. The CDR3 DNA is TGTGCCAGCAGTGAAGTGACGGGGAGTAACTATGGCTACACCTTC. It is translated as CASSEVTGSNYGYTF.

V gene TRBV2 combines with J gene TRBJ2-3; D is possibly TRBD2 (7 bases). Germline V gives CDR1 SNHLY, CDR2 FYNNEI. The length of the CDR3 is 13 residues. The germline V and J ends were trimmed by 7 bases and 5 bases, with 13 bases remaining between them. In nucleotides, the CDR3 is TGTGCCAGCAATCGGGGGGCTCAAGATACGCAGTATTTT. Translated, it gives CASNRGAQDTQYF.

The table lists this clone with a few counts. V gene TRBV3-1 (or the pseudogene TRBV3-2) combines with J gene TRBJ1-5; D is perhaps TRBD1 (5 bases). CDR1 LGHDT and CDR2 YNNKEL come from the germline V gene (reference sequence). Trimming left V 1 base short and J 4 bases short, with 8 bases between. This CDR3 spans 14 amino acids. CDR3 protein: CASSQGNRNQPQHF. CDR3 sequence (DNA): TGTGCCAGCAGCCAAGGTAACAGGAATCAGCCCCAGCATTTT.

This sequence joins TRBV2 and TRBJ1-2, with D perhaps TRBD1 (6 bases). The V end lost 3 bases, the J end lost 4 bases, and 9 bases lay between the germline ends. The CDR3 loop spans 13 amino acids. The germline CDR1 and CDR2 sequences are SNHLY and FYNNEI. CDR3 DNA sequence: TGTGCCAGCAGTGAGGACAGCCTCTATGGCTACACCTTC. It codes for CASSEDSLYGYTF.

The gene calls are TRBV25-1 and TRBJ2-3, with D hard to call. The CDR3 sequence is 14 residues long. V dropped 2 bases and J dropped 5 bases, with 11 bases sitting between them. From germline, CDR1 is MGHDK and CDR2 SYGVNS. The CDR3 loop reads CASSEPSSRDTQYF. The CDR3, as DNA: TGTGCCAGCAGTGAACCCTCCTCCCGAGATACGCAGTATTTT.

The chain employs TRBV6-6 and TRBJ1-5, with D maybe TRBD1 (6 bases). CDR1 and CDR2 from the germline V gene are MNHNY and SVGAGI (reference sequence). The CDR3 spans 13 residues. Between the trimmed V and J ends, which lost 4 bases and 3 bases, there was a span of 7 bases. Written as DNA, the CDR3 is TGTGCCAGCAGTTGGGACAACAATCAGCCCCAGCATTTT. Protein: CASSWDNNQPQHF.

V gene TRBV13 combines with J gene TRBJ2-6; no reliable D call. This CDR3 is 16 amino acids long. Germline CDR1 is PRHDT and CDR2 is FYEKMQ (reference sequence). Trimming removed 6 bases at V and 0 bases at J, with 12 bases between. The CDR3 spells CASSRPGYSGANVLTF. CDR3 nucleotide sequence: TGTGCCAGCAGTCGGCCAGGATACTCTGGGGCCAACGTCCTGACTTTC.

The J gene is TRBJ1-2, the V gene TRBV18; 7 bases line up with TRBD1. In germline, CDR1 is KGHSH, CDR2 LQKENI. This CDR3 spans 13 amino acids. Trimming cost V 2 bases and J 3 bases; bases outside gene matches: 0. CDR3 sequence: CASSPGQDYGYTF. The CDR3 region has the DNA TGTGCCAGCTCACCAGGACAGGACTATGGCTACACCTTC.

This chain links TRBV6-2 or TRBV6-3 with TRBJ2-2; 8 bases fit TRBD1. V shed 4 bases and J 5 bases; nucleotides not matched to a gene: 3. CDR1 MNHEY and CDR2 SVGEGT come from the germline V gene. The CDR3 is 14 amino acids. This CDR3 is CASSLQGDTGELFF. CDR3 nucleotide sequence: TGTGCCAGCAGTTTACAGGGGGATACCGGGGAGCTGTTTTTT.

In its sample, this clone was seen once. The V gene is TRBV11-2, the J gene TRBJ1-1; D might be TRBD1 (5 bases). Germline lookup yields CDR1 SGHAT and CDR2 FQNNGV. This CDR3 is 14 amino acids long. V was clipped by 1 base and J by 7 bases, with 13 bases between them. The CDR3 coding sequence is TGTGCCAGCAGCTTAGGGTTTGCGACAGTTGAAGCTTTCTTT. Residues: CASSLGFATVEAFF.

The gene calls are TRBV24-1 and TRBJ2-1, with 11 bases matching TRBD1. J gave up 8 bases and V 5 bases, and 4 bases lay outside the gene matches. The CDR3 is 14 residues long. Germline CDR1 is KGHDR and CDR2 is SFDVKD. Written as DNA, the CDR3 is TGTGCCACCAGTGTCAGGACAGGGGGCGATGAGCAGTTCTTC. It translates to CATSVRTGGDEQFF.

This clone was observed a few times. The genes are TRBV6-5 and TRBJ2-5; 7 nucleotides align to TRBD1. V was pared by 5 bases and J by 3 bases, with 3 bases of the junction left unmatched. The CDR3 sequence is 13 residues long. Per germline, CDR1 MNHEY and CDR2 SVGAGI. CDR3 in amino acids: CASSTGQEETQYF. In nucleotides, the CDR3 is TGTGCCAGCAGTACCGGACAGGAAGAGACCCAGTACTTC.

The gene calls are TRBV11-3 and TRBJ1-2; TRBD1 is a possible D gene (6 bases). The germline CDR1 and CDR2 sequences are SGHNT and YENEEA. Trimming took 5 bases from V and 2 from J, leaving 15 bases between them. The CDR3 sequence is 15 residues long. CDR3 loop: CASSPSETGNYGYTF. CDR3 DNA: TGTGCCAGCAGCCCCAGCGAAACAGGGAACTATGGCTACACCTTC.

This clone was seen a few times. The CDR3 reads CASSQGLQPQHF. For the CDR3, the DNA is TGTGCCAGCAGCCAGGGGCTTCAGCCCCAGCATTTT. This chain uses TRBV14 with TRBJ1-5; possibly TRBD1 for D (5 bases). The V end lost 3 bases, the J end lost 6 bases, and 6 bases lay between the germline ends. The CDR3 sequence is 12 residues long. Per germline, CDR1 SGHDN and CDR2 FVKESK.

V usage is TRBV11-3 and J usage is TRBJ2-2, with 8 nucleotides matching TRBD1. Germline lookup yields CDR1 SGHNT and CDR2 YENEEA. Trimming at V came to 1 base and at J to 0 bases, leaving 7 bases not matched to a gene. The CDR3 totals 18 residues. CDR3 bases: TGTGCCAGCAGCTTAGGACAGGGGCCAAATTCGAACACCGGGGAGCTGTTTTTT. Translating it yields CASSLGQGPNSNTGELFF.

The rearrangement joins TRBV10-3 to TRBJ2-7, with D uncertain. Trimming removed 7 bases from V and 8 bases from J, with 6 bases in between. This CDR3 spans 9 amino acids. Germline V gene lookup returns CDR1 ENHRY and CDR2 SYGVKD. In DNA, the CDR3 is TGTGCCATCAATCGTAAGCAGTACGTC. The encoded protein is CAINRKQYV.

V usage is TRBV5-4 and J usage is TRBJ1-2; 7 nucleotides align to TRBD1. The CDR3 consists of 14 residues. The V segment lost 3 bases and the J segment 7 bases; nucleotides outside the gene matches: 9. The germline V gene has CDR1 SGHNT and CDR2 YYREEE (reference sequence). CDR3 residues: CASSSLRQGVGYTF. As DNA, the CDR3 is TGTGCCAGCAGCTCCCTTCGGCAGGGGGTTGGCTACACCTTC.